This entry describes one T cell receptor beta chain. The data originate from a study of human T cells and chemical hapten exposure. Across the whole study: Sensitizing treatment utilized 2% DPC over a roughly 2 cm by roughly 2 cm portion of upper inner arm skin. Variability of per-sample TCR yields stemmed mainly from small differences in pooled library volume. The scalp of each patient received a weekly diphenylcyclopropenone dose for the full roughly 22-week study.

The junction had 8 bases not matched to a gene; V was cut back by 8 bases and J by 5 bases. The CDR3 loop spans 13 amino acids. The germline gives CDR1 ENHRY, CDR2 SYGVKD. TCRdb independently ran MiXCR on the RACE reads; one entry per CDR3 protein. The top ten hold about 2.5% of the sample, which has tens of thousands of distinct CDR3 sequences, 9.5% to 11% seen once. Time point in this sample: patch test 3, about 24 weeks after DPC sensitization. Treatment reported: therapeutic diphenylcyclopropenone sensitization with weekly scalp DPC. At patch-test visits, sampling came before the patch test. The source is a young woman with alopecia areata. Some clones in this sample may be carry-over from other donors' samples. The sample consisted of whole blood, taken in connection with sensitization to the hapten diphenylcyclopropenone (DPC). J is TRBJ2-7 and V is TRBV10-3; 8 positions agree with TRBD2. For the CDR3, the DNA is TGTGCCATCTCACGGGAGGGCCAGGACGAGCAGTACTTC. It yields the protein CAISREGQDEQYF.